This T cell receptor (beta chain) emerged from a study of T cell changes during pregnancy in multiple sclerosis (dated by TCRdb to about 2019). Study-level background: The study looked at changes in the T cell repertoire across pregnancy in women with multiple sclerosis.

The library was produced with the immunoSEQ multiplex PCR assay. TCRdb took this table from immuneACCESS and kept in-frame rearrangements with V and J called. Such tables lack part of the clones; where checked against another copy, unresolved V genes explain under half of the gap, and the rest is unexplained. This sample lists about 40,000 clones; more than 85% were detected once. Around 0.5% of the sample comes from the top ten. V and J are trimmed by 0 bases and 6 bases, and the gene matches miss 8 bases of the junction. Counted from cysteine to phenylalanine, this CDR3 has 15 amino acids. Only CDR3 DNA is held: 45 bases, read in frame from base 1. Via the germline V gene, CDR1 is SGHRS and CDR2 YFSETQ. Worth noting for this clone: Its antigen is still unknown. The sample holds no much larger clone one base away, and base qualities are not on file.

Sequencing used CD4+ T cells from peripheral blood mononuclear cells, obtained in the second trimester of pregnancy. The sequence was obtained from a female donor in good health, enrolled as a control in a pregnancy study. The rearrangement combines TRBV5-1 with TRBJ1-2; the central 7 bases match TRBD1. The CDR3 protein is CASSLVPQGWDGYTF. The bases read TGCGCCAGCAGCTTGGTCCCACAGGGGTGGGATGGCTACACCTTC.